One sample yielded the 4 T cell receptor beta chains listed below, sequenced in a study of T cells in Graves' hyperthyroidism and ophthalmopathy. There were TCR beta CDR3 regions amplified from RNA transcripts. TCR CDR3 underwent first-round RT-PCR with the HTBI primer set. MiXCR, applied by TCRdb to the multiplex PCR reads, yields one record per CDR3 protein. The sample consists of 210,000 or so distinct CDR3 sequences, approximately 17% of them appearing once. The sample was blood. The source is a man in his fifties with Graves' hyperthyroidism.

This chain connects TRBV15 to TRBJ2-1; D is unresolved. CDR3 length: 17 residues. Germline loops: CDR1 LNHNV, CDR2 YYDKDF (reference sequence). With 0 bases removed from V and 0 bases from J, the gap between germline ends came to 12 bases. CDR3 sequence reads: CATSRDLTVSSYNEQFF. The CDR3 DNA sequence: TGTGCCACCAGCAGAGATCTAACGGTAAGCTCCTACAATGAGCAGTTCTTC.

This clonotype was counted ten times or more. The gene calls are TRBV20-1 and TRBJ2-7, with 8 bases lining up with TRBD2. Germline loops: CDR1 DFQATT, CDR2 SNEGSKA (reference sequence). Trimming at V came to 3 bases and at J to 2 bases, leaving 12 bases not matched to a gene. The CDR3 is 16 amino acids. The CDR3 bases are TGCAGTGCTAGTGGTGGTGCACTAGCGGCAACCTACGAGCAGTACTTC. It yields the protein CSASGGALAATYEQYF.

The sample holds many counts of this clonotype. V is TRBV11-2 and J is TRBJ2-3; the match to TRBD2 covers 10 bases. With V trimmed by 4 bases and J by 6 bases, 4 bases remained unmatched. Germline CDR1 and CDR2: SGHAT and FQNNGV. The CDR3 length is 14 residues. The CDR3 sequence: CASSSEGLADTQYF. CDR3 coding DNA: TGTGCCAGCAGCTCCGAGGGACTAGCGGATACGCAGTATTTT.

This clonotype was seen repeatedly, ten times or more. The chain has TRBV6-2 or TRBV6-3 and TRBJ2-2; 7 positions agree with TRBD1. The CDR3 has 17 amino acids. The germline gives CDR1 MNHEY, CDR2 SVGEGT. J gave up 0 bases and V 5 bases, and 9 bases lay outside the gene matches. DNA of the CDR3: TGTGCCAGCAGTCTCGCTTACAGGGGCGCGAACACCGGGGAGCTGTTTTTT. This sequence encodes CASSLAYRGANTGELFF.